This T cell receptor (beta chain) was observed in a study of T cell repertoires in cytomegalovirus infection. The wider study: Recently identified HLA-C-restricted CMV epitopes were used, and well-studied HLA-B-restricted CMV epitopes were used as well.

Using its own MiXCR run on the reads, TCRdb lists one record per CDR3 protein. The sample yields fewer than 650,000 distinct CDR3 sequences, approximately 40% seen once. Study-wide results and limits: Dominating the ex vivo response were TCR beta clonotypes that were CMV-specific and HLA-C-restricted. The cumulative frequency of public TCR beta families identified carriers of CMV plus the relevant HLA.

There are 13 residues in the CDR3. From germline, CDR1 is SEHNR and CDR2 FQNEAQ (reference sequence). V was pared by 1 base and J by 4 bases, with 8 bases between. In regard to this clonotype: What it binds is unknown.

This TCR came from a human donor in good health (CMV status not recorded). Some clones in this sample may be carry-over from other donors' samples. The chain uses TRBV7-9 and TRBJ2-7; D not resolved. The sequencing used cultured PBMCs, collected from culture after CMV antigen stimulation. Here the CDR3 DNA reads TGTGCCAGCAGCTTAGGACCGAAATACGAGCAGTACTTC. Its protein product is CASSLGPKYEQYF.